Below are 19 T cell receptor beta chains sequenced from a single sample in a study of T cell responses to AZD1222 COVID-19 vaccine. Repertoires were generated with immunoSEQ multiplex PCR, while TCRdb's copy carries only in-frame clones and drops some. The sample shows more than 85,000 clones, 85% to 90% of them seen only once. The source was peripheral blood, collected 28 days after the second AZD1222 dose. Every receptor here comes from an adult who received the AZD1222 COVID-19 vaccine.

The V gene is TRBV6-2 or TRBV6-3, the J gene TRBJ2-1; D unresolved. The CDR3 spans 12 residues. Germline CDR1 reads MNHEY; CDR2 reads SVGEGT. Trimming removed 2 bases from V and 7 bases from J, with 6 bases in between. The CDR3 protein is CASSYDRNEQFF. CDR3 bases: TGTGCCAGCAGTTACGACCGTAATGAGCAGTTCTTC.

The V and J genes are TRBV2 and TRBJ1-3; D not resolved. V shed 2 bases and J shed 1 base, with 6 bases lying between them. CDR3 length: 14 residues. From germline, CDR1 is SNHLY and CDR2 FYNNEI. CDR3 sequence (DNA): TGTGCCAGCAGTGAACAGCTATCTGGAAACACCATATATTTT. Protein: CASSEQLSGNTIYF.

J is TRBJ2-6 and V is TRBV5-5; D is possibly TRBD1 (6 bases). V was trimmed by 4 bases and J by 0 bases, leaving 14 bases between them. The CDR3 spans 17 residues. Germline V gives CDR1 SGHKS, CDR2 YYEKEE (reference sequence). CDR3 nucleotide sequence: TGTGCCAGCAGCGCAGGGGTTTTGAGCTCTGGGGCCAACGTCCTGACTTTC. Protein product: CASSAGVLSSGANVLTF.

The chain joins TRBV28 to TRBJ2-7; 10 nucleotides agree with TRBD1. The V gene's germline CDR1 is MDHEN and CDR2 SYDVKM. This CDR3 spans 16 amino acids. Trimming took 6 bases from V and 3 from J; bases not matched to a gene: 11. The CDR3 bases are TGTGCCAGCAGCAGCCCTGACAGGGGGCTTAACTACGAGCAGTACTTC. It encodes CASSSPDRGLNYEQYF.

This chain joins TRBV19 and TRBJ1-1; 9 bases are shared with TRBD1. The CDR3 has 14 residues. V was pared by 3 bases and J by 5 bases, with 4 bases of the junction left unmatched. Germline V CDR1 and CDR2: LNHDA, SQIVND (reference sequence). CDR3 DNA: TGTGCCAGTAGTATCCGGACAGGGGCTACTGAAGCTTTCTTT. It is translated as CASSIRTGATEAFF.

The chain uses TRBV6-5 and TRBJ1-2, with D tentatively TRBD1 (5 bases). Germline assignment: CDR1 MNHEY and CDR2 SVGAGI. V shed 0 bases and J shed 7 bases, with 18 bases lying between them. This CDR3 is built from 16 residues. The CDR3 is CASSYSTGPPGGGYTF. The CDR3 DNA follows: TGTGCCAGCAGTTACTCGACGGGACCTCCTGGGGGTGGCTACACCTTC.

This chain links TRBV4-1 with TRBJ2-1, with no clear D. Germline lookup yields CDR1 MGHRA and CDR2 YSYEKL. Trimming removed 0 bases at V and 7 bases at J, with 19 bases between. The CDR3 totals 17 residues. DNA for the CDR3: TGCGCCAGCAGCCAAGAATTGACCCGCCGGAACTTGAATGAGCAGTTCTTC. Translated, it gives CASSQELTRRNLNEQFF.

V is TRBV4-1 and J is TRBJ1-5, with TRBD1 identical over 9 bases. The germline V gene encodes CDR1 MGHRA and CDR2 YSYEKL. V was pared by 0 bases and J by 6 bases, with 3 bases of the junction left unmatched. The CDR3 totals 15 residues. Written as DNA, the CDR3 is TGCGCCAGCAGCCAAGATGGGACAGGGATTCAGCCCCAGCATTTT. Protein product: CASSQDGTGIQPQHF.

The chain recombines TRBV29-1 with TRBJ2-2; possible D gene TRBD2, 8 bases. Between the trimmed V and J ends, which lost 6 bases and 0 bases, there was a span of 14 bases. Germline-derived CDR1 and CDR2 are SQVTM and ANQGSEA. The CDR3 covers 15 residues. The DNA of the CDR3 is TGCAGCGTAGATAGCGGGACAGCGAACACCGGGGAGCTGTTTTTT. Residues: CSVDSGTANTGELFF.

The chain joins TRBV30 to TRBJ2-6; no definite D call. The germline CDR1 and CDR2 sequences are GTSNPN and SVGIG (reference sequence). This CDR3 is 13 amino acids long. V was shortened by 5 bases and J by 4 bases, with 9 bases between the two germline ends. The CDR3 region has the DNA TGTGCCTGGGAAGGGCTAGGGGCCAACGTCCTGACTTTC. This sequence encodes CAWEGLGANVLTF. Based on the CDR3 plus reference TRBV30 and TRBJ2-6, the full variable domain is SQTIHQWPATLVQPVGSPLSLECTVEGTSNPNLYWYRQAAGRGLQLLFYSVGIGQISSEVPQNLSASRPQDRQFILSSKKLLLSDSGFYLCAWEGLGANVLTFGAGSRLTVL.

This sequence joins TRBV28 and TRBJ1-3; D is unresolved. Looked up from germline, CDR1 is MDHEN and CDR2 is SYDVKM. With 5 bases removed from V and 0 bases from J, the gap between germline ends came to 5 bases. The CDR3 extends over 13 amino acids. Here the CDR3 reads CASSHNSGNTIYF. Written as DNA, the CDR3 is TGTGCCAGCAGTCACAACTCTGGAAACACCATATATTTT. The full variable domain, with the rest looked up from reference TRBV28 and TRBJ1-3, is DVKVTQSSRYLVKRTGEKVFLECVQDMDHENMFWYRQDPGLGLRLIYFSYDVKMKEKGDIPEGYSVSREKKERFSLILESASTNQTSMYLCASSHNSGNTIYFGEGSWLTVV.

The chain has TRBV3-1 (or the pseudogene TRBV3-2) and TRBJ1-1; weak D call: TRBD1 (5 bases). V was trimmed by 3 bases and J by 1 base, leaving 6 bases between them. The CDR3 runs to 13 residues. Per germline, CDR1 LGHDT and CDR2 YNNKEL (reference sequence). In DNA, the CDR3 is TGTGCCAGCAGCCAGGGGCAGAACACTGAAGCTTTCTTT. This codes for CASSQGQNTEAFF.

Regarding this clone: This sample includes further DNA sequences coding for the same CDR3. V and J are TRBV28 and TRBJ2-7; tentative D call: TRBD1 (6 bases). The CDR3 covers 12 residues. Germline V gives CDR1 MDHEN, CDR2 SYDVKM. Trimming pared 3 bases from V and 3 bases from J, leaving 6 bases between. In DNA, the CDR3 is TGTGCCAGCAGTTTGGACAGCTACGAGCAGTACTTC. It translates to CASSLDSYEQYF.

This clone was seen only once. This chain uses TRBV14 with TRBJ2-1; 9 bases fit TRBD2. CDR1 and CDR2 (germline): SGHDN, FVKESK. The trim removed 4 bases at V and 7 bases at J, leaving 8 bases unmatched. This CDR3 comprises 15 residues. The CDR3 spells CASSLAGLALNEQFF. The CDR3 nucleotides read TGTGCCAGCAGCCTAGCGGGACTAGCCTTAAATGAGCAGTTCTTC.

This clone was seen a handful of times. This chain's CDR3 is CASSFDGLVGNTIYF. The CDR3 bases are TGTGCCAGCAGTTTTGACGGTCTTGTCGGAAACACCATATATTTT. The chain recombines TRBV28 with TRBJ1-3, with D unclear. The CDR3 totals 15 residues. Germline values: CDR1 MDHEN, CDR2 SYDVKM. Trimming stripped 3 bases from V and 4 bases from J, with 13 bases between.

The gene calls are TRBV28 and TRBJ1-2; D uncertain. The germline V gene has CDR1 MDHEN and CDR2 SYDVKM. The CDR3 is 13 amino acids. The V and J ends lost 6 bases and 8 bases respectively, with 16 bases between them. The CDR3 sequence is CASRGSFADGYTF. The CDR3 DNA reads as TGTGCCAGCAGGGGATCCTTCGCAGACGGCTACACCTTC.

V and J are TRBV18 and TRBJ2-1; 7 bases agree with TRBD2. Germline CDR1 and CDR2: KGHSH and LQKENI. The junction had 3 bases not matched to a gene; V was cut back by 4 bases and J by 3 bases. This CDR3 comprises 14 residues. The CDR3 here is CASSRASGYNEQFF. The DNA for the CDR3 is TGTGCCAGCTCACGGGCTAGCGGCTACAATGAGCAGTTCTTC.

CDR3 in amino acids: CASSILYGRGLNEQFF. CDR3 bases: TGTGCCAGTAGTATTCTTTACGGGAGAGGGCTCAATGAGCAGTTCTTC. The rearrangement links TRBV19 to TRBJ2-1, with D possibly being TRBD2 (6 bases). V shed 3 bases and J shed 6 bases, with 18 bases lying between them. The CDR3 totals 16 residues. Germline CDR1 and CDR2: LNHDA and SQIVND (reference sequence).

The chain recombines TRBV30 with TRBJ1-3, with D perhaps TRBD1 (6 bases). Looked up from germline, CDR1 is GTSNPN and CDR2 is SVGIG (reference sequence). CDR3 length: 13 residues. The germline V and J ends were trimmed by 3 bases and 4 bases, with 10 bases remaining between them. CDR3 DNA: TGTGCCTGGAGATGGGACATGGGAAACACCATATATTTT. Amino acid sequence: CAWRWDMGNTIYF.